Listed here is a single T cell receptor beta chain. No antigen is known for it. Germline-derived CDR1 and CDR2 are SNHLY and FYNNEI. The CDR3 runs to 16 residues. Deletions cut 6 bases from V and 3 bases from J, with 18 bases between. This sample is part of a study of shared clonotypes between healthy human individuals. Study observations and caveats: Richness estimates generally favored naive over memory subsets.

TCRdb keeps only in-frame clones here, not all; method: immunoSEQ multiplex PCR. Of about 100,000 clones in the sample, approximately 63% were seen once. There were no recent acute infections or vaccinations among the donors, who were healthy HIV-negative adults. V gene TRBV2 combines with J gene TRBJ2-1; D may be TRBD1 (6 bases). The source is a man aged 25-40 years in good health. Sequences were obtained from memory CD8+ T cells sorted from blood. Subset here: CD45RO+ cells pooled with CCR7-negative TemRA cells. The chain's CDR3 is CASRVTRDKNYNEQFF. The DNA for the CDR3 is TGTGCCAGCAGAGTTACCCGGGACAAGAACTACAATGAGCAGTTCTTC. Full variable domain (remainder filled in from reference TRBV2 and TRBJ2-1): EPEVTQTPSHQVTQMGQEVILRCVPISNHLYFYWYRQILGQKVEFLVSFYNNEISEKSEIFDDQFSVERPDGSNFTLKIRSTKLEDSAMYFCASRVTRDKNYNEQFFGPGTRLTVL.